This entry lists 5 T cell receptor beta chains sequenced from one sample in a study of OX40 agonist ivuxolimab in advanced cancers. Profiling relied on immunoSEQ multiplex PCR, and the TCRdb table lists in-frame clones only, not all of them. The repertoire holds 50,000 to 75,000 clones, with less than 90% as singletons. This material consisted of CD4+ or CD8+ T cells sorted from blood, taken in a trial of the OX40 agonist ivuxolimab. Every receptor here comes from an adult with an advanced solid tumor such as melanoma, head and neck, liver or kidney cancer.

The chain links TRBV29-1 to TRBJ2-1, with 11 nucleotides matching TRBD1. CDR3 length equals 18 residues. After removal of 0 bases from V and 6 bases from J, the junction contained 13 bases not matched to a gene. Per the germline V gene, CDR1 is SQVTM and CDR2 is ANQGSEA. CDR3: CSVEDPRGGDRGVNEQFF. The CDR3 bases are TGCAGCGTTGAAGATCCCCGGGGTGGGGACAGGGGGGTCAATGAGCAGTTCTTC.

The J gene is TRBJ2-5, the V gene TRBV7-2; 7 bases fit TRBD2. After removal of 5 bases from V and 5 bases from J, the junction contained 8 bases not matched to a gene. The CDR3 has 14 residues. Germline lookup yields CDR1 SGHTA and CDR2 FQGNSA. DNA for the CDR3: TGTGCCAGCAGCATGCGAGCGGGGCGGGAGACCCAGTACTTC. Its translation: CASSMRAGRETQYF.

V usage is TRBV5-1 and J usage is TRBJ1-6; 7 bases fit TRBD1. CDR3 length equals 15 residues. Germline V CDR1 and CDR2: SGHRS, YFSETQ. The V segment lost 4 bases and the J segment 6 bases; nucleotides outside the gene matches: 7. The CDR3 DNA sequence: TGCGCCAGCAGCCCGGGACAGAGAGTTAATTCACCCCTCCACTTT. Translating it yields CASSPGQRVNSPLHF.

V is TRBV6-9 and J is TRBJ1-6; D is possibly TRBD1 (5 bases). This CDR3 region has 16 residues. The germline V gene encodes CDR1 MNHGY and CDR2 SVAAGI. Deletions cut 8 bases from V and 4 bases from J, with 18 bases between. The CDR3 loop reads CASPSTGTAYNSPLHF. The CDR3 coding sequence is TGTGCCAGCCCCTCGACCGGGACGGCGTATAATTCACCCCTCCACTTT.

The chain couples TRBV11-3 to TRBJ2-1, with 8 bases matching TRBD1. Germline V gives CDR1 SGHNT, CDR2 YENEEA. The CDR3 runs 17 residues. Trimming cost V 1 base and J 5 bases; bases outside gene matches: 10. This CDR3 is CASSLGEGRGRNNEQFF. DNA of the CDR3: TGTGCCAGCAGCTTAGGGGAAGGCAGGGGGCGAAACAATGAGCAGTTCTTC.